This is a list of T cell receptor beta chains from one sample in a study of blood T cell repertoires in COVID-19. Assay used: immunoSEQ multiplex PCR; TCRdb lists only in-frame clones, some missing. This table has over 85,000 clones, 75% to 90% appearing once. The specimen was peripheral blood. The source is a woman between 50 and 59 years old with COVID-19, enrolled during active disease. Each CDR3 is given with its conserved first and last residue. The D gene is left open where the match is weak. Rows give clone size only sometimes, using once, few, many, or a class for an expanded clone.

size	J	D	V	CDR3	DNA
NA	TRBJ2-2	TRBD1	TRBV28	CASSLTGAENTGELFF	TGTGCCAGCAGTTTAACAGGGGCTGAGAACACCGGGGAGCTGTTTTTT
NA	TRBJ2-2	TRBD1	TRBV11-3	CASSHWTGNTGELFF	TGTGCCAGCAGCCACTGGACAGGAAACACCGGGGAGCTGTTTTTT
NA	TRBJ2-3	TRBD2	TRBV19	CASSGRGGIDTQYF	TGTGCCAGTAGTGGACGGGGGGGCATAGATACGCAGTATTTT
NA	TRBJ2-1	TRBD2	TRBV9	CASSVGLAGVVQFF	TGTGCCAGCAGCGTGGGACTAGCGGGGGTGGTGCAGTTCTTC
once	TRBJ2-3	NA	TRBV28	CASRARVDTQYF	TGTGCCAGCAGGGCCAGGGTAGACACGCAGTATTTT
few	TRBJ2-3	NA	TRBV7-2	CASSLVGGGADTQYF	TGTGCCAGCAGCTTAGTAGGGGGCGGGGCCGATACGCAGTATTTT
once	TRBJ1-6	TRBD1	TRBV27	CASSLLGGGGNSPLHF	TGTGCCAGCAGTTTACTTGGAGGGGGCGGGAATTCACCCCTCCACTTT
once	TRBJ1-5	NA	TRBV27	CASSLSGGNQPQHF	TGTGCCAGCAGTTTATCAGGGGGCAATCAGCCCCAGCATTTT
few	TRBJ2-5	NA	TRBV12-3/TRBV12-4	CASSGPRRETQYF	TGTGCCAGCAGCGGACCCCGGAGGGAGACCCAGTACTTC
NA	TRBJ2-5	NA	TRBV4-3	CASSQVLQDLQYF	TGCGCCAGCAGCCAAGTTCTCCAGGACTTACAGTACTTC
NA	TRBJ1-2	TRBD1	TRBV6-5	CASRRTGDFGYTF	TGTGCCAGCAGAAGGACAGGGGACTTTGGCTACACCTTC
NA	TRBJ2-7	TRBD2	TRBV2	CASTTSGDYEQYF	TGTGCCAGTACAACTAGCGGGGACTACGAGCAGTACTTC
NA	TRBJ1-4	NA	TRBV27	CASSLLQGGAEKLFF	TGTGCCAGCAGTTTATTGCAGGGAGGCGCTGAAAAACTGTTTTTT
NA	TRBJ2-6	NA	TRBV10-3	CAISESMGTGGANVLTF	TGTGCCATCAGTGAGTCGATGGGTACGGGGGGGGCCAACGTCCTGACTTTC
NA	TRBJ2-5	TRBD2	TRBV11-2	CASSSRLAGTETQYF	TGTGCCAGCAGCTCGCGACTAGCGGGGACTGAGACCCAGTACTTC
NA	TRBJ2-7	NA	TRBV3-1/TRBV3-2	CASSLGLIYEQYF	TGTGCCAGCAGCCTTGGACTGATTTACGAGCAGTACTTC
NA	TRBJ2-3	TRBD1	TRBV14	CASSPQGQYSSTDTQYF	TGTGCCAGCAGCCCCCAGGGACAGTATTCTAGCACAGATACGCAGTATTTT
NA	TRBJ2-5	TRBD2	TRBV27	CASSPILAGVNRETQYF	TGTGCCAGCAGCCCTATCCTAGCGGGGGTAAATCGAGAGACCCAGTACTTC
NA	TRBJ1-1	TRBD1	TRBV13	CASSPRTGGASATEAFF	TGTGCCAGCAGCCCACGGACAGGGGGCGCTTCCGCCACTGAAGCTTTCTTT
NA	TRBJ1-5	TRBD1	TRBV5-6	CASSLTGTGRSDQPQHF	TGTGCCAGCAGCTTAACCGGGACAGGGCGGTCTGATCAGCCCCAGCATTTT
NA	TRBJ2-1	NA	TRBV6-5	CASEEVVQFF	TGTGCCAGCGAGGAGGTCGTGCAGTTCTTC
NA	TRBJ2-7	TRBD1	TRBV5-5	CASSTALQGEVYEQYF	TGTGCCAGCAGCACAGCATTACAGGGGGAAGTTTACGAGCAGTACTTC
NA	TRBJ1-5	TRBD1	TRBV3-1/TRBV3-2	CASSRDRVNQPQHF	TGTGCCAGCAGCCGCGACAGGGTCAATCAGCCCCAGCATTTT
NA	TRBJ2-3	NA	TRBV28	CASRRGGTGTDTQYF	TGTGCCAGCAGACGGGGGGGGACAGGCACAGATACGCAGTATTTT
NA	TRBJ2-1	TRBD1	TRBV7-9	CASSFPGQGSNEQFF	TGTGCCAGCAGCTTTCCGGGACAGGGTAGCAATGAGCAGTTCTTC
NA	TRBJ1-2	NA	TRBV10-3	CAISERGEGYTF	TGTGCCATCAGTGAGCGGGGGGAGGGCTACACCTTC
few	TRBJ2-5	NA	TRBV14	CASSQDGGGMQTQYF	TGTGCCAGCAGCCAAGATGGTGGAGGGATGCAGACCCAGTACTTC
NA	TRBJ1-2	NA	TRBV18	CASSPQDSGSYGYTF	TGTGCCAGCTCACCGCAGGACAGCGGTAGCTATGGCTACACCTTC
NA	TRBJ2-3	TRBD1	TRBV13	CASTFLTGGTDTQYF	TGTGCCAGCACCTTCTTGACAGGGGGCACAGATACGCAGTATTTT
NA	TRBJ1-2	NA	TRBV5-1	CASSWGGGNGYTF	TGCGCCAGCAGCTGGGGAGGGGGGAATGGCTACACCTTC
NA	TRBJ1-4	NA	TRBV7-9	CASSLIGGELFF	TGTGCCAGCAGCTTAATAGGGGGAGAACTGTTTTTT
NA	TRBJ2-5	TRBD2	TRBV11-2	CASSPPGRGVPQETQYF	TGTGCCAGCAGCCCACCGGGGCGGGGGGTACCCCAAGAGACCCAGTACTTC
NA	TRBJ1-6	TRBD1	TRBV19	CASSSPGGNSPLHF	TGTGCCAGTAGTTCCCCAGGGGGAAATTCACCCCTCCACTTT
NA	TRBJ1-1	NA	TRBV18	CASSPRQDPANTEAFF	TGTGCCAGCTCGCCAAGACAGGATCCGGCAAACACTGAAGCTTTCTTT
NA	TRBJ2-3	TRBD2	TRBV3-1/TRBV3-2	CASSQDLASGGSSDTQYF	TGTGCCAGCAGCCAAGATCTGGCTAGCGGGGGGAGTTCAGATACGCAGTATTTT
NA	TRBJ1-2	NA	TRBV24-1	CATSQGIDPYGYTF	TGTGCCACCAGTCAGGGGATCGATCCCTATGGCTACACCTTC
once	TRBJ2-3	TRBD2	TRBV7-6	CASSLMTAGSRDTQYF	TGTGCCAGCAGCTTAATGACAGCGGGGAGTCGGGATACGCAGTATTTT
NA	TRBJ2-3	NA	TRBV3-1/TRBV3-2	CASSQDGGPDTQYF	TGTGCCAGCAGCCAAGACGGCGGGCCAGATACGCAGTATTTT
NA	TRBJ1-5	TRBD1	TRBV30	CAWTRGTVREPQHF	TGTGCCTGGACCAGGGGGACAGTAAGGGAGCCCCAGCATTTT
NA	TRBJ2-2	TRBD1	TRBV2	CASRGQGNTGELFF	TGTGCCAGCAGAGGACAGGGCAACACCGGGGAGCTGTTTTTT
few	TRBJ1-1	TRBD1	TRBV6-5	CASRPDRGRGAFF	TGTGCCAGCAGACCCGACAGGGGGCGAGGAGCTTTCTTT
once	TRBJ2-7	TRBD2	TRBV7-2	CASSWTSGGSYEQYF	TGTGCCAGCAGCTGGACTAGCGGGGGTTCTTACGAGCAGTACTTC
NA	TRBJ1-5	NA	TRBV5-1	CASSRSGGSNQPQHF	TGCGCCAGCAGCCGGTCCGGGGGGTCCAATCAGCCCCAGCATTTT
NA	TRBJ1-4	NA	TRBV5-1	CASSLDRKANEKLFF	TGCGCCAGCAGCTTGGACAGAAAGGCTAATGAAAAACTGTTTTTT
NA	TRBJ2-7	NA	TRBV4-3	CASSLGLAPEQYF	TGCGCCAGCAGCCTGGGGCTAGCGCCCGAGCAGTACTTC
NA	TRBJ1-2	NA	TRBV13	CASSLSQERWDYGYTF	TGTGCCAGCAGCTTATCCCAGGAACGTTGGGACTATGGCTACACCTTC
NA	TRBJ1-6	NA	TRBV25-1	CASRQGSGSPLHF	TGTGCCAGCAGACAGGGATCGGGTTCACCCCTCCACTTT
NA	TRBJ2-7	NA	TRBV7-2	CASSSPSFSYEQYF	TGTGCCAGCAGCAGCCCGTCCTTTTCCTACGAGCAGTACTTC
NA	TRBJ1-5	NA	TRBV19	CASIGGFGQPQHF	TGTGCCTCTATTGGGGGCTTTGGTCAGCCCCAGCATTTT
NA	TRBJ1-1	NA	TRBV12-3/TRBV12-4	CASSSAGTEAFF	TGTGCCAGCAGTTCCGCGGGCACTGAAGCTTTCTTT